These 30 T cell receptor beta chains share one sample of origin, sequenced in a study of neurological immune-mediated disorders. TCRdb called the 5' RACE reads again in MiXCR, with one record for every CDR3 protein. Of 40,000 to 45,000 distinct CDR3 sequences listed, about 6% are singletons. The sample consisted of CD4+ T cells from blood. These receptor sequences come from a woman aged 40 to 49 in good health.

This clonotype has a count of ten or more. The V gene is TRBV11-3, the J gene TRBJ1-3; no clear D gene. Trimming cost V 5 bases and J 0 bases, with 8 bases left between them. Germline lookup yields CDR1 SGHNT and CDR2 YENEEA. The CDR3 covers 14 residues. Here the CDR3 DNA reads TGTGCCAGCAGCGACCGACGCTCTGGAAACACCATATATTTT. The encoded protein is CASSDRRSGNTIYF.

The sample holds one count of this clonotype. The rearrangement uses TRBV5-6 and TRBJ2-1; D unclear. Germline V lookup: CDR1 SGHDT, CDR2 YYEEEE. V lost 4 bases to trimming and J lost 5 bases, with 13 bases between them. CDR3 length: 14 amino acids. The CDR3 sequence: CASSPALENNEQFF. The CDR3, as DNA: TGTGCCAGCAGCCCCGCCTTAGAAAACAATGAGCAGTTCTTC.

V and J are TRBV7-7 and TRBJ2-1; no reliable D call. This CDR3 region has 15 residues. V was clipped by 1 base and J by 2 bases, with 9 bases between them. Per the germline V gene, CDR1 is SSHAT and CDR2 is FNYEAQ (reference sequence). Written as DNA, the CDR3 is TGTGCCAGCAGCTTAGGTTTGTGTACCTACAATGAGCAGTTCTTC. Its translation is CASSLGLCTYNEQFF.

Many counts were recorded for this clonotype. V gene TRBV20-1 combines with J gene TRBJ2-3, with D maybe TRBD2 (6 bases). Germline V gives CDR1 DFQATT, CDR2 SNEGSKA (reference sequence). V gave up 6 bases and J gave up 1 base, with 20 bases separating them. CDR3 size: 16 residues. The CDR3 nucleotides read TGCAGTGCGCCTGATGGACTAATTCATGGCACAGATACGCAGTATTTT. It is translated as CSAPDGLIHGTDTQYF.

This clonotype was observed at least ten times. The chain joins TRBV12-3 or TRBV12-4 to TRBJ2-1; no clear D. The CDR3 sequence is 14 residues long. Trimming removed 2 bases from V and 10 bases from J, with 15 bases in between. CDR3 residues: CASSLPLSLREQFF. CDR3 nucleotide sequence: TGTGCCAGCAGTTTACCCCTATCCCTCAGGGAGCAGTTCTTC.

The sample holds a few counts of this clonotype. The J gene is TRBJ2-7, the V gene TRBV28; 7 bases are shared with TRBD1. Germline CDR1 and CDR2: MDHEN and SYDVKM. The CDR3 runs 13 residues. V shed 8 bases and J 5 bases; nucleotides not matched to a gene: 9. CDR3 loop: CASRYQGVNEQYF. The CDR3 DNA is TGTGCCAGCCGTTACCAGGGGGTAAACGAGCAGTACTTC.

This clonotype was observed at least ten times. V is TRBV4-3 and J is TRBJ2-7; D might be TRBD1 (6 bases). The germline CDR1 and CDR2 sequences are LGHNA and YSLEER. The CDR3 covers 14 residues. V was shortened by 3 bases and J by 3 bases, with 12 bases between the two germline ends. CDR3 residues: CASSQELDSYEQYF. The CDR3 region has the DNA TGCGCCAGCAGCCAGGAACTGGACAGCTACGAGCAGTACTTC.

This clonotype was found many times. The J gene is TRBJ2-5, the V gene TRBV19; 7 bases map to TRBD1. The length of the CDR3 is 16 residues. The germline CDR1 and CDR2 sequences are LNHDA and SQIVND (reference sequence). Trimming at V came to 5 bases and at J to 4 bases, leaving 13 bases not matched to a gene. The CDR3 bases are TGTGCCAGTAGTTCTCCGGGACAGCTCGGGCGAGAGACCCAGTACTTC. Protein: CASSSPGQLGRETQYF.

This clonotype was recorded at least ten times. This chain joins TRBV20-1 and TRBJ2-3; D is unresolved. The CDR3 totals 13 residues. V lost 1 base and J lost 4, with 9 bases in between. Germline V gene data show CDR1 as DFQATT and CDR2 as SNEGSKA (reference sequence). CDR3 sequence: CSARVLNSDTQYF. CDR3 nucleotide sequence: TGCAGTGCTAGAGTTCTAAATTCAGATACGCAGTATTTT.

At least ten counts were recorded for this clonotype. The genes are TRBV5-6 and TRBJ1-2, with no clear D. The CDR3 spans 14 residues. CDR1 SGHDT and CDR2 YYEEEE come from the germline V gene. Trimming stripped 4 bases from V and 4 bases from J, with 14 bases between. Here the CDR3 reads CASSTGAQIYGYTF. The CDR3 bases are TGTGCCAGCAGCACGGGAGCGCAGATCTATGGCTACACCTTC.

V gene TRBV7-2 combines with J gene TRBJ2-7; 12 bases are shared with TRBD2. The CDR3 covers 17 residues. Unmatched junction bases numbered 10, after V lost 5 bases and J lost 2 bases. CDR1 is SGHTA and CDR2 is FQGNSA in the germline V gene. CDR3 loop: CASSPARRLAGAYEQYF. In DNA, the CDR3 is TGTGCCAGCAGCCCCGCCAGACGACTAGCGGGAGCCTACGAGCAGTACTTC.

This clonotype was found many times. The V call is TRBV6-5, the J call TRBJ1-5; D gene unclear. This CDR3 spans 16 amino acids. CDR1 is MNHEY and CDR2 is SVGAGI in the germline V gene. V gave up 7 bases and J gave up 0 bases, with 16 bases separating them. As DNA, the CDR3 is TGTGCCAGCACCCCCACCGGGAGATCTAGCAATCAGCCCCAGCATTTT. This encodes CASTPTGRSSNQPQHF.

At least ten counts were recorded for this clonotype. DNA for the CDR3: TGTGCCAGCAGCTTAGCCCGACGGAATACGCAGTATTTT. This translates into CASSLARRNTQYF. The V call is TRBV11-2, the J call TRBJ2-3; D unclear. Trimming pared 1 base from V and 7 bases from J, leaving 9 bases between. The germline V gene has CDR1 SGHAT and CDR2 FQNNGV. The CDR3 covers 13 residues.

This clonotype was observed at least ten times. The V call is TRBV20-1, the J call TRBJ2-7, with 12 bases lining up with TRBD2. The CDR3 has 14 residues. CDR1 is DFQATT and CDR2 is SNEGSKA in the germline V gene (reference sequence). V shed 1 base, J shed 2 bases, and the junction held 0 bases outside the gene matches. In nucleotides, the CDR3 is TGCAGTGCTAGAGCTAGCGGGAGGGCCTACGAGCAGTACTTC. Its translation is CSARASGRAYEQYF.

This clonotype was picked up many times. This chain joins TRBV4-2 and TRBJ1-1, with 7 bases matching TRBD1. Germline CDR1 LGHNA, CDR2 YNFKEQ. V gave up 5 bases and J gave up 5 bases; unmatched junction bases: 8. This CDR3 has 14 residues. The CDR3 region is CASSEVPRGTEAFF. The DNA of the CDR3 is TGTGCCAGCAGCGAAGTTCCCAGGGGGACTGAAGCTTTCTTT.

Ten or more counts support this clonotype. V and J are TRBV6-2 or TRBV6-3 and TRBJ1-2, with a weak D call TRBD1 (5 bases). Germline CDR1 MNHEY, CDR2 SVGEGT. Trimming left V 5 bases short and J 8 bases short, with 18 bases between. The CDR3 has 14 amino acids. CDR3 loop: CASSRVLGPGGYTF. CDR3 nucleotide sequence: TGTGCCAGCAGTCGCGTACTGGGACCGGGAGGCTACACCTTC.

By frequency in the sample, this clonotype is medium-sized. This sequence joins TRBV7-8 and TRBJ2-3; 8 bases are shared with TRBD2. With 6 bases clipped from V and 4 bases from J, the junction kept 0 bases outside the gene matches. Per germline, CDR1 SGHVS and CDR2 FQNEAQ. The CDR3 extends over 12 amino acids. DNA for the CDR3: TGTGCCAGCAGTAGCGGGGCAGATACGCAGTATTTT. Amino acid sequence: CASSSGADTQYF.

This clonotype was counted ten times or more. The V gene is TRBV5-1, the J gene TRBJ2-2, with 9 bases matching TRBD2. The CDR3 spans 16 residues. Looked up from germline, CDR1 is SGHRS and CDR2 is YFSETQ. V lost 2 bases and J lost 2; bases outside the gene matches: 4. Here the CDR3 reads CASSLLAGANTGELFF. DNA for the CDR3: TGCGCCAGCAGCTTACTAGCGGGCGCCAACACCGGGGAGCTGTTTTTT.

This clonotype was recorded at least ten times. The gene calls are TRBV29-1 and TRBJ2-5, with unresolved D. Germline CDR1 and CDR2: SQVTM and ANQGSEA. The CDR3 is 14 residues long. The V gene lost 3 bases and the J gene lost 2 bases, with 13 bases spanning the gap. The DNA for the CDR3 is TGCAGCGTTGACCGTCCCGGAGAACAAGAGACCCAGTACTTC. Its translation: CSVDRPGEQETQYF.

This clonotype was observed at least ten times. V is TRBV6-5 and J is TRBJ1-6; unclear D gene. The germline V and J ends were trimmed by 2 bases and 0 bases, with 14 bases remaining between them. This CDR3 region has 18 residues. Germline V gives CDR1 MNHEY, CDR2 SVGAGI. The CDR3 is CASSYTLTGSSYNSPLHF. CDR3 nucleotide sequence: TGTGCCAGCAGTTACACCCTGACCGGGAGCTCCTATAATTCACCCCTCCACTTT.

This clonotype was found many times. V gene TRBV9 combines with J gene TRBJ2-1; 7 bases are shared with TRBD2. CDR1 and CDR2 (germline): SGDLS, YYNGEE. V trimming: 0 bases; J trimming: 3 bases; junction bases outside the gene matches: 6. CDR3 length: 16 residues. CDR3 region: CASSVGPSGIYNEQFF. CDR3 DNA: TGTGCCAGCAGCGTAGGACCTAGCGGAATCTACAATGAGCAGTTCTTC.

The table lists this clonotype with many counts. The gene calls are TRBV28 and TRBJ2-1; TRBD1 matches at 8 bases. The CDR3 spans 17 residues. The germline V gene encodes CDR1 MDHEN and CDR2 SYDVKM. Trimming at V came to 4 bases and at J to 2 bases, leaving 10 bases not matched to a gene. CDR3 sequence: CASSSQGAGGTYNEQFF. The CDR3 region has the DNA TGTGCCAGCAGTTCTCAGGGGGCAGGGGGGACCTACAATGAGCAGTTCTTC.

This clonotype was seen repeatedly, ten times or more. V usage is TRBV28 and J usage is TRBJ2-3, with D perhaps matching TRBD2 (5 bases). V was clipped by 8 bases and J by 2 bases, with 11 bases between them. The CDR3 runs 13 residues. Germline CDR1 reads MDHEN; CDR2 reads SYDVKM. CDR3 protein: CASSQRNTDTQYF. DNA of the CDR3: TGTGCCAGCTCCCAGCGGAACACAGATACGCAGTATTTT.

The rearrangement links TRBV11-2 to TRBJ1-3; maybe TRBD1 (6 bases). V was pared by 3 bases and J by 7 bases, with 10 bases between. CDR3 length: 13 amino acids. The germline V gene encodes CDR1 SGHAT and CDR2 FQNNGV. CDR3 bases: TGTGCCAGCAGCTTGGGGGGCGGGAACACCATATATTTT. Protein: CASSLGGGNTIYF.

The chain recombines TRBV5-5 with TRBJ2-5; 8 nucleotides match TRBD2. V shed 1 base and J 2 bases; nucleotides not matched to a gene: 13. The CDR3 consists of 18 residues. The germline V gene has CDR1 SGHKS and CDR2 YYEKEE (reference sequence). The DNA for the CDR3 is TGTGCCAGCAGCTTGTATCCAGCGGGAGCCACCTTTCAAGAGACCCAGTACTTC. This codes for CASSLYPAGATFQETQYF.

At least ten counts were recorded for this clonotype. The chain recombines TRBV20-1 with TRBJ1-1; D possibly corresponds to TRBD1 (6 bases). CDR3 length equals 13 residues. Trimming stripped 6 bases from V and 6 bases from J, with 17 bases between. Germline V gives CDR1 DFQATT, CDR2 SNEGSKA (reference sequence). CDR3 bases: TGCAGTGCATCGAGACCAGGGGAGGCTGAAGCTTTCTTT. Translating gives CSASRPGEAEAFF.

This clonotype came up many times. The rearrangement joins TRBV7-2 to TRBJ1-2; tentatively, D is TRBD1 (5 bases). The CDR3 runs 14 residues. Germline-derived CDR1 and CDR2 are SGHTA and FQGNSA. Deletions cut 8 bases from V and 8 bases from J, with 21 bases between. CDR3 sequence: CASVLRDPTSGYTF. As DNA, the CDR3 is TGTGCCAGCGTCCTCCGGGACCCGACCTCGGGCTACACCTTC.

The sample holds many counts of this clonotype. The rearrangement joins TRBV20-1 to TRBJ1-2, with TRBD1 identical over 8 bases. The CDR3 extends over 16 amino acids. Germline CDR1 and CDR2: DFQATT and SNEGSKA (reference sequence). V was clipped by 0 bases and J by 6 bases; unmatched bases: 12. Written as DNA, the CDR3 is TGCAGTGCTAGAGACGGGACAGGACCGTCCTTGAATGGCTACACCTTC. The encoded protein is CSARDGTGPSLNGYTF.

This chain connects TRBV28 to TRBJ2-5; the D gene is possibly TRBD2 (6 bases). The CDR3 sequence is 15 residues long. Trimming shortened V by 5 bases and J by 7 bases, and 20 bases separated the two germline ends. The germline CDR1 and CDR2 sequences are MDHEN and SYDVKM. The CDR3: CASSRRDSTFGTQYF. CDR3 DNA sequence: TGTGCCAGCAGTCGACGGGACTCGACCTTTGGGACCCAGTACTTC. Looking up the rest from reference TRBV28 and TRBJ2-5 gives the full variable domain: DVKVTQSSRYLVKRTGEKVFLECVQDMDHENMFWYRQDPGLGLRLIYFSYDVKMKEKGDIPEGYSVSREKKERFSLILESASTNQTSMYLCASSRRDSTFGTQYFGPGTRLLVL.

Many counts were recorded for this clonotype. The chain combines TRBV9 with TRBJ1-3; TRBD1 is a possible D gene (5 bases). The V gene lost 3 bases and the J gene lost 2 bases, with 9 bases spanning the gap. Germline-derived CDR1 and CDR2 are SGDLS and YYNGEE. The CDR3 is 14 amino acids. In DNA, the CDR3 is TGTGCCAGCAGCGGAGGGACGGCTGGAAACACCATATATTTT. Translating gives CASSGGTAGNTIYF.